The 25 T cell receptor beta chains given below trace back to one sample, sequenced in a study of blood T cell repertoires in COVID-19 (dated by TCRdb to 2019 to 2021). Library method: the immunoSEQ multiplex PCR assay. The clones in this table, taken by TCRdb from immuneACCESS, are in-frame only. Not every clone is retained; where verified, under half of the shortfall comes from an unresolved V gene, and the cause of the rest is unknown. Counted in this sample were over 250,000 clones; about three quarters of them appeared once. About 3.5% of the sample lies in the top ten. The sequenced material came from peripheral blood. Receptors were obtained from a woman older than 75 with acute or convalescent COVID-19.

The genes are TRBV2 and TRBJ2-7, with D hard to call. Germline V gives CDR1 SNHLY, CDR2 FYNNEI. The CDR3 has 11 residues. With 7 bases removed from V and 3 bases from J, the gap between germline ends came to 7 bases. The CDR3 here is CASNGHYEQYF. Written as DNA, the CDR3 is TGTGCCAGCAATGGGCACTACGAGCAGTACTTC.

V gene TRBV7-9 combines with J gene TRBJ1-6; 8 nucleotides agree with TRBD1. The CDR3 loop spans 15 amino acids. V shed 4 bases and J 7 bases; nucleotides not matched to a gene: 6. The germline V gene has CDR1 SEHNR and CDR2 FQNEAQ (reference sequence). The CDR3 is CASSSRTGTNSPLHF. The DNA of the CDR3 is TGTGCCAGCAGCTCCCGGACAGGGACAAATTCACCCCTCCACTTT.

V gene TRBV6-5 combines with J gene TRBJ1-1, with a weak D call TRBD1 (5 bases). Germline V CDR1 and CDR2: MNHEY, SVGAGI. Trimming cost V 7 bases and J 1 base, with 10 bases left between them. CDR3 length: 13 residues. In DNA form, the CDR3 reads TGTGCCAGCACCCCCGACAGGAACACTGAAGCTTTCTTT. Translating gives CASTPDRNTEAFF.

The chain joins TRBV6-5 to TRBJ1-6; D unresolved. V lost 5 bases, J lost 4 bases, and 3 bases lay in between. The CDR3 is 12 amino acids. Germline V gene data show CDR1 as MNHEY and CDR2 as SVGAGI. CDR3 bases: TGTGCCAGCAGTCCTTATAATTCACCCCTCCACTTT. Translating gives CASSPYNSPLHF.

The genes are TRBV5-5 and TRBJ2-1; D is possibly TRBD1 (6 bases). CDR3 length: 16 residues. V was trimmed by 0 bases and J by 6 bases, leaving 16 bases between them. Germline assignment: CDR1 SGHKS and CDR2 YYEKEE (reference sequence). DNA of the CDR3: TGTGCCAGCAGCTTGGCGGCGCCGGGCAGGGGCAATGAGCAGTTCTTC. Translating it yields CASSLAAPGRGNEQFF.

The chain employs TRBV18 and TRBJ2-7, with a possible D match to TRBD1 (5 bases). Trimming stripped 3 bases from V and 3 bases from J, with 9 bases between. The germline CDR1 and CDR2 sequences are KGHSH and LQKENI. This CDR3 comprises 13 residues. The CDR3 reads CASSPTGIYEQYF. CDR3 coding DNA: TGTGCCAGCTCACCCACAGGAATCTACGAGCAGTACTTC.

The genes are TRBV6-1 and TRBJ2-2; 7 bases map to TRBD1. CDR1 MNHNS and CDR2 SASEGT come from the germline V gene. J gave up 5 bases and V 3 bases, and 6 bases lay outside the gene matches. This CDR3 is 15 amino acids long. CDR3 loop: CASSEPGGSTGELFF. The DNA for the CDR3 is TGTGCCAGCAGTGAGCCAGGGGGTTCAACCGGGGAGCTGTTTTTT.

This clone was picked up one time. The chain combines TRBV2 with TRBJ2-3; tentatively, D is TRBD2 (5 bases). V was shortened by 1 base and J by 5 bases, with 7 bases between the two germline ends. Per germline, CDR1 SNHLY and CDR2 FYNNEI. The CDR3 has 13 amino acids. CDR3 amino acids: CASSEGAGDTQYF. The CDR3 DNA is TGTGCCAGCAGTGAAGGTGCGGGAGATACGCAGTATTTT.

The J gene is TRBJ1-2, the V gene TRBV29-1; the D gene is possibly TRBD1 (6 bases). The germline CDR1 and CDR2 sequences are SQVTM and ANQGSEA. The CDR3 has 15 amino acids. V gave up 2 bases and J gave up 2 bases, with 15 bases separating them. CDR3 residues: CSVEPPGGPNYGYTF. In nucleotides, the CDR3 is TGCAGCGTTGAACCACCGGGGGGCCCGAACTATGGCTACACCTTC.

The sample holds one count of this clone. This chain connects TRBV30 to TRBJ1-1; 8 nucleotides align to TRBD1. Trimming removed 2 bases from V and 4 bases from J; junction bases left unmatched: 6. In germline, CDR1 is GTSNPN, CDR2 SVGIG (reference sequence). The CDR3 loop spans 14 amino acids. The CDR3 DNA reads TGTGCCTGGAGTCTCCAGGGGGCGGTCACTGAAGCTTTCTTT. Translated: CAWSLQGAVTEAFF.

V and J are TRBV4-1 and TRBJ2-5; 7 bases are shared with TRBD1. Per the germline V gene, CDR1 is MGHRA and CDR2 is YSYEKL. J gave up 5 bases and V 4 bases, and 4 bases lay outside the gene matches. This CDR3 comprises 13 residues. The CDR3 DNA sequence: TGCGCCAGCAGCCTTACACAGGGGGAGACCCAGTACTTC. As protein: CASSLTQGETQYF.

This clone was seen a handful of times. CDR3 sequence (DNA): TGTGCCAGCAGCCAAGATAGGGAGCCCGGGGAGCTGTTTTTT. Translating it yields CASSQDREPGELFF. The J gene is TRBJ2-2, the V gene TRBV3-1 (or the pseudogene TRBV3-2); D may be TRBD2 (5 bases). Germline V gene data show CDR1 as LGHDT and CDR2 as YNNKEL (reference sequence). This CDR3 region has 14 residues. V was pared by 0 bases and J by 6 bases, with 8 bases between.

In its sample, this clone was seen once. This chain connects TRBV11-3 to TRBJ2-3, with D tentatively TRBD2 (6 bases). Trimming stripped 5 bases from V and 2 bases from J, with 14 bases between. This CDR3 is built from 15 residues. Germline loops: CDR1 SGHNT, CDR2 YENEEA. CDR3 in amino acids: CASSPRGVATDTQYF. CDR3 nucleotides: TGTGCCAGCAGCCCGCGCGGGGTCGCCACAGATACGCAGTATTTT.

The J gene is TRBJ2-2, the V gene TRBV18; the D gene is possibly TRBD1 (6 bases). The CDR3 has 16 residues. Per germline, CDR1 KGHSH and CDR2 LQKENI. V lost 0 bases and J lost 0, with 8 bases in between. In DNA, the CDR3 is TGTGCCAGCTCACCACCGAACAGGGCGAACACCGGGGAGCTGTTTTTT. This gives the protein CASSPPNRANTGELFF.

V usage is TRBV4-3 and J usage is TRBJ1-1; D call uncertain. Trimming took off 0 bases at V and 2 bases at J, with 10 bases between the two ends. This CDR3 comprises 15 residues. The germline V gene encodes CDR1 LGHNA and CDR2 YSLEER. This chain's CDR3 is CASSQESEKNTEAFF. CDR3 nucleotides: TGCGCCAGCAGCCAAGAGTCAGAAAAAAACACTGAAGCTTTCTTT.

The chain is built from TRBV20-1 and TRBJ1-5, with 9 nucleotides matching TRBD1. This CDR3 is built from 14 residues. Germline lookup yields CDR1 DFQATT and CDR2 SNEGSKA (reference sequence). Unmatched junction bases numbered 9, after V lost 3 bases and J lost 9 bases. CDR3 in amino acids: CSASRDREVGPQHF. The DNA of the CDR3 is TGCAGTGCTAGTAGGGACAGGGAAGTTGGGCCCCAGCATTTT.

V is TRBV27 and J is TRBJ2-7; tentative D call: TRBD2 (6 bases). Trimming took 3 bases from V and 3 from J, leaving 18 bases between them. CDR1 MNHEY and CDR2 SMNVEV come from the germline V gene (reference sequence). CDR3 length: 16 amino acids. The CDR3 region has the DNA TGTGCCAGCAGTTTGGGACTTTCACCGACCCTCTACGAGCAGTACTTC. Amino acid sequence: CASSLGLSPTLYEQYF.

V usage is TRBV19 and J usage is TRBJ1-2; D is possibly TRBD1 (5 bases). V was trimmed by 6 bases and J by 7 bases, leaving 30 bases between them. The germline V gene encodes CDR1 LNHDA and CDR2 SQIVND (reference sequence). CDR3 size: 18 residues. The CDR3 loop is CASSPIPDPAGSERGYTF. DNA for the CDR3: TGTGCCAGTAGCCCGATCCCCGATCCCGCAGGGTCAGAACGTGGCTACACCTTC.

This clone was seen a few times. This chain uses TRBV7-6 with TRBJ2-3, with TRBD2 identical over 10 bases. Germline-derived CDR1 and CDR2 are SGHVS and FNYEAQ. The CDR3 loop spans 18 amino acids. V trimming: 1 base; J trimming: 0 bases; junction bases outside the gene matches: 7. The CDR3 DNA reads TGTGCCAGCAGCTTAGGCGAGGGACTAGCGAGTAGCACAGATACGCAGTATTTT. Encoded protein: CASSLGEGLASSTDTQYF. Complete variable domain (other parts from reference TRBV7-6 and TRBJ2-3): GAGVSQSPRYKVTKRGQDVALRCDPISGHVSLYWYRQALGQGPEFLTYFNYEAQQDKSGLPNDRFSAERPEGSISTLTIQRTEQRDSAMYRCASSLGEGLASSTDTQYFGPGTRLTVL.

The V call is TRBV12-5, the J call TRBJ1-5; perhaps TRBD1 as D (5 bases). Germline assignment: CDR1 LGHNT and CDR2 FRNRAP. The CDR3 is 14 residues long. V lost 3 bases to trimming and J lost 6 bases, with 12 bases between them. CDR3 protein: CASGLGRGIQPQHF. The CDR3 DNA follows: TGTGCTAGTGGTTTAGGACGGGGGATTCAGCCCCAGCATTTT.

This clone has just a few counts. The V call is TRBV5-1, the J call TRBJ2-1; TRBD2 aligns across 11 bases. This CDR3 contains 14 residues. CDR1 SGHRS and CDR2 YFSETQ come from the germline V gene. The J segment lost 14 bases and the V segment lost 3 bases, leaving 10 bases of the junction unmatched. The CDR3 DNA reads as TGCGCCAGCAGCTCAGAGGGGACTAGCGGAAGGGAGTTCTTC. Translated, it gives CASSSEGTSGREFF.

This clone was recorded at least ten times. The rearrangement joins TRBV2 to TRBJ1-4; D is unclear. The CDR3 covers 13 residues. The V end was cut by 11 bases, the J end by 5 bases, with 15 bases between. Germline loops: CDR1 SNHLY, CDR2 FYNNEI. The CDR3 region is CAGRSGINEKLFF. CDR3 nucleotides: TGTGCCGGAAGGAGTGGAATCAATGAAAAACTGTTTTTT.

The chain links TRBV6-6 to TRBJ2-2, with a possible D match to TRBD1 (6 bases). This CDR3 has 16 residues. The ends were cut back, 6 bases at V and 5 bases at J, with 19 bases in the middle. CDR1 and CDR2 from the germline V gene are MNHNY and SVGAGI (reference sequence). CDR3 nucleotides: TGTGCCAGCAGCGCTCAACAGGGAAGAGGGACCGGGGAGCTGTTTTTT. Translating gives CASSAQQGRGTGELFF.

This rearrangement joins TRBV6-2 or TRBV6-3 to TRBJ1-5; a possible D gene is TRBD1 (6 bases). The V gene's germline CDR1 is MNHEY and CDR2 SVGEGT. V lost 0 bases and J 5 bases, leaving 8 bases between the germline ends. This CDR3 has 14 amino acids. The CDR3 spells CASSYSQGYQPQHF. CDR3 coding DNA: TGTGCCAGCAGTTACTCCCAGGGGTATCAGCCCCAGCATTTT.

The gene calls are TRBV7-2 and TRBJ2-1; 13 bases fit TRBD2. The CDR3 is made up of 17 amino acids. V lost 5 bases to trimming and J lost 2 bases; unmatched junction nucleotides: 6. CDR1 SGHTA and CDR2 FQGNSA come from the germline V gene. In nucleotides, the CDR3 is TGTGCCAGCAGCCCCAGACTAGCGGGGGGTCCCTACAATGAGCAGTTCTTC. As protein: CASSPRLAGGPYNEQFF. Supplemented by reference TRBV7-2 and TRBJ2-1, the full variable domain reads GAGVSQSPSNKVTEKGKDVELRCDPISGHTALYWYRQSLGQGLEFLIYFQGNSAPDKSGLPSDRFSAERTGGSVSTLTIQRTQQEDSAVYLCASSPRLAGGPYNEQFFGPGTRLTVL.